A single sample is the source of the 8 T cell receptor beta chains below, sequenced in a study of human T cells and chemical hapten exposure. TCRdb re-called the RACE reads through MiXCR, storing one row per CDR3 protein. The repertoire holds some 180,000 distinct CDR3 sequences, 24% seen once, with around 2.5% in the top ten. Described time point: patch test 3, about 24 weeks after DPC sensitization. Treatment described: therapeutic diphenylcyclopropenone sensitization with weekly scalp DPC. Sequenced here: whole blood, sampled in connection with sensitization to the hapten diphenylcyclopropenone (DPC). Every receptor here comes from a woman aged 40 to 50 with alopecia areata. Some clones in this sample may be carry-over from other donors' samples.

The CDR3 DNA is TGTGCCAGCAGCTTAGAGGATAGCAATCAGCCCCAGCATTTT. This translates into CASSLEDSNQPQHF. The chain joins TRBV7-9 to TRBJ1-5; no definite D call. Between the trimmed V and J ends, which lost 1 base and 0 bases, there was a span of 4 bases. The CDR3 spans 14 residues. Germline loops: CDR1 SEHNR, CDR2 FQNEAQ (reference sequence).

This clonotype has only a few counts. The chain links TRBV5-1 to TRBJ2-7; 8 nucleotides match TRBD2. The CDR3 extends over 13 amino acids. Losses at the gene ends were 6 bases for V and 6 bases for J; bases not matched to a gene: 8. Germline loops: CDR1 SGHRS, CDR2 YFSETQ. Here the CDR3 reads CASNLAGGLEQYF. In nucleotides, the CDR3 is TGCGCCAGCAATCTGGCGGGGGGCCTCGAGCAGTACTTC.

This clonotype came up a few times. V gene TRBV10-3 combines with J gene TRBJ2-2; possibly TRBD1 or TRBD2 for D (5 bases each). The CDR3 covers 15 residues. CDR1 and CDR2 from the germline V gene are ENHRY and SYGVKD. Deletions cut 3 bases from V and 4 bases from J, with 12 bases between. CDR3 sequence (DNA): TGTGCCATCAGTGATCGAGGGGCGGTCACCGGGGAGCTGTTTTTT. Amino acids: CAISDRGAVTGELFF.

This chain joins TRBV4-2 and TRBJ1-5; D may be TRBD1 (5 bases). Deletions cut 4 bases from V and 1 base from J, with 14 bases between. Germline V gives CDR1 LGHNA, CDR2 YNFKEQ. The CDR3 spans 16 residues. CDR3 coding DNA: TGTGCCAGCAGCCCCGTGGGGCGGGGGAGCAATCAGCCCCAGCATTTT. This gives the protein CASSPVGRGSNQPQHF.

This clonotype occurred many times. V is TRBV29-1 and J is TRBJ1-2, with D possibly being TRBD1 (5 bases). V was shortened by 4 bases and J by 10 bases, with 10 bases between the two germline ends. CDR3 length: 10 residues. Germline CDR1 reads SQVTM; CDR2 reads ANQGSEA. DNA of the CDR3: TGCAGCGTTGCCCAGGACAACTACACCTTC. Protein product: CSVAQDNYTF.

This clonotype was observed a few times. The V and J genes are TRBV2 and TRBJ2-1; D uncertain. This CDR3 has 10 amino acids. The germline V gene encodes CDR1 SNHLY and CDR2 FYNNEI. Trimming pared 8 bases from V and 6 bases from J, leaving 5 bases between. The CDR3 bases are TGTGCCAGCGTTCGCAATGAGCAGTTCTTC. Protein: CASVRNEQFF.

The CDR3: CASSQEIATAYEQYF. For the CDR3, the DNA is TGCGCCAGCAGCCAAGAGATTGCGACAGCCTACGAGCAGTACTTC. The chain combines TRBV4-3 with TRBJ2-7, with a possible D match to TRBD1 (5 bases). V dropped 0 bases and J dropped 2 bases, with 11 bases sitting between them. Germline CDR1 LGHNA, CDR2 YSLEER. CDR3 length: 15 residues.

This clonotype appeared a few times. This chain connects TRBV7-9 to TRBJ2-1; 14 nucleotides agree with TRBD2. Trimming took 5 bases from V and 8 from J; bases not matched to a gene: 20. This CDR3 spans 20 amino acids. CDR1 and CDR2 (germline): SEHNR, FQNEAQ (reference sequence). The CDR3 sequence: CASSPNPGLAGEAGHHEQFF. CDR3 DNA: TGTGCCAGCAGCCCAAATCCGGGACTAGCGGGAGAAGCGGGACATCATGAGCAGTTCTTC.